This is a list of T cell receptor beta chains from one sample in a study of blood T cell repertoires in COVID-19. TCRdb's table, derived via immunoSEQ multiplex PCR, lists solely in-frame clones and lacks some. The sample carries around 140,000 clones, 88% recorded once. The material sequenced was peripheral blood. These receptor sequences come from a man aged 70 or older with acute or convalescent COVID-19. The CDR3 runs from the conserved cysteine through the conserved F or W. A D gene is named only where the DNA matches it firmly. Not every row has a clone size; where given, it reads once, few, many or a size class.

V,size,J,D,DNA,CDR3
TRBV6-5,.,TRBJ2-7,TRBD1,TGTGCCAGCAGTTACACGGACAGGGGGGGCTACGAGCAGTACTTC,CASSYTDRGGYEQYF
TRBV28,.,TRBJ1-2,TRBD1,TGTGCCAGCAGCTCCCGGACAGGCGTAAGGGGCTACACCTTC,CASSSRTGVRGYTF
TRBV6-6,.,TRBJ2-1,.,TGTGCCAGCAGTTACTCCCAACAGATTGAGCAGTTCTTC,CASSYSQQIEQFF
TRBV3-1/TRBV3-2,.,TRBJ2-5,TRBD1,TGTGCCAGCAGCCAAGGAAGGGACAGGGAGCAGTACTTC,CASSQGRDREQYF
TRBV28,.,TRBJ1-1,.,TGTGCCAGCAGTTCCCCAGGGGTTGAAGCTTTCTTT,CASSSPGVEAFF
TRBV7-6,once,TRBJ2-1,TRBD2,TGTGCCAGCAGCTTAAGACTAGCGGGGGGGCGGAGTTCGGATGAGCAGTTCTTC,CASSLRLAGGRSSDEQFF
TRBV5-1,.,TRBJ2-3,.,TGCGCCAGCACCAACCTAGCCTCTAGCACAGATACGCAGTATTTT,CASTNLASSTDTQYF
TRBV13,.,TRBJ1-3,.,TGTGCCAGCAGTAAGGCAGGCGGAAACACCATATATTTT,CASSKAGGNTIYF
TRBV6-5,.,TRBJ1-1,.,TGTGCCAGCAGACCGGGGGGGGGACGCACTGAAGCTTTCTTT,CASRPGGGRTEAFF
TRBV5-1,.,TRBJ2-5,.,TGCGCCAGCAGCCTGGGGGGGCCAGAGACCCAGTACTTC,CASSLGGPETQYF
TRBV28,.,TRBJ2-7,TRBD2,TGTGCCAGCAGGCTACCGGGAGGGCCCAGGGAGCAGTACTTC,CASRLPGGPREQYF